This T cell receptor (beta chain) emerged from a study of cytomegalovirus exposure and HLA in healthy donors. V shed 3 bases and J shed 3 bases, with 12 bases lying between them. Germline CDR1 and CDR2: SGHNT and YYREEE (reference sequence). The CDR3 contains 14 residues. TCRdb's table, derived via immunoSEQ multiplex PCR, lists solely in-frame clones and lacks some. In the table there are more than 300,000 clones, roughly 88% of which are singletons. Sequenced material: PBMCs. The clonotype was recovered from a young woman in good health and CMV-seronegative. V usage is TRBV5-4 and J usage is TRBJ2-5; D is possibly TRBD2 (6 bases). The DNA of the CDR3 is TGTGCCAGCAGCTCGGGCGGGGAGAAAGAGACCCAGTACTTC. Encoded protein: CASSSGGEKETQYF.